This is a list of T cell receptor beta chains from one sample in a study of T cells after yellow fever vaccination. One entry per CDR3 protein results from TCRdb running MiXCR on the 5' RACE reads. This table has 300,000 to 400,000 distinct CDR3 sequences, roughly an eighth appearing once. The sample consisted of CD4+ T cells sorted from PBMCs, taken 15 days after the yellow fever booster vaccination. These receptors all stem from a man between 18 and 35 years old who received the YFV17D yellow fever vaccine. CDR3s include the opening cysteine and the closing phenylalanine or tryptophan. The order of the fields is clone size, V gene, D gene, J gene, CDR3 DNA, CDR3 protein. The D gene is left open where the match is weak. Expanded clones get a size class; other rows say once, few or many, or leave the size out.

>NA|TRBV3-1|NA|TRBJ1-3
TGTGCCAGCAGCCCGCGTAGGGGATCACCTGGAAACACCATATATTTT
CASSPRRGSPGNTIYF
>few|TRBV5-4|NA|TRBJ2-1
TGTGCCAGCAGCGGTACAGGGTGGCACAATGAGCAGTTCTTC
CASSGTGWHNEQFF
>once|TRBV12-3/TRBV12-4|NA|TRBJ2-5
TGTGCCAGCAGTTTCCCCCATGGGGGTAGGGAGACCCAGTACTTC
CASSFPHGGRETQYF
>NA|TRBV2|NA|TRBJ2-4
TGTGCCAGCAGCCTTGACAGTTCCAAAAACATTCAGTACTTC
CASSLDSSKNIQYF
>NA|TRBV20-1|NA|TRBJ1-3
TGCAGTGCTATATCACGGAACTCTGGAAACACCATATATTTT
CSAISRNSGNTIYF
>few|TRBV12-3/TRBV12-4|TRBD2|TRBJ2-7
TGTGCCAGCAGTTTTGGGGGGGACTCCTACGAGCAGTACTTC
CASSFGGDSYEQYF
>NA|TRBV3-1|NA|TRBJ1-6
TGTGCCAGCAGCCGCCAAACCCATCGGGGGTCACCCCTCCACTTT
CASSRQTHRGSPLHF
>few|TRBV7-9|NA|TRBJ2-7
TGTGCCAGCAGCTTCGGCAGGAAGCTGGGCGAGCAGTACTTC
CASSFGRKLGEQYF
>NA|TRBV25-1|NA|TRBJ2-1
TGTGCCAGCAGTGAGCACCCTAGGGATGAGCAGTTCTTC
CASSEHPRDEQFF
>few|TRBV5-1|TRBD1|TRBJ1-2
TGCGCCAGCAGGACAGGGGGGTTGGATGGCTACACCTTC
CASRTGGLDGYTF
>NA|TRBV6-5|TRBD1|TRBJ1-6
TGTGCCAGCAGTTACTCGAGCGTTCAGGGGGCAGGGGCCTATAATTCACCCCTCCACTTT
CASSYSSVQGAGAYNSPLHF
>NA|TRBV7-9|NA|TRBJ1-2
TGTGCCAGCAGGAGGGGGGACGGCTACACCTTC
CASRRGDGYTF
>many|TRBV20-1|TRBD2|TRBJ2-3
TGCAGTGCTAACAAACCCGGGACTAAGACAGATACGCAGTATTTT
CSANKPGTKTDTQYF
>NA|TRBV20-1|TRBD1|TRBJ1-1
TGCAGTGCTAGACACAGGGGGCGCGTGAACACTGAAGCTTTCTTT
CSARHRGRVNTEAFF
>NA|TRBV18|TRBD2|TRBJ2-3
TGTGCCAGCTCACCGAGGCCAAGCGGGGGTAGCACAGATACGCAGTATTTT
CASSPRPSGGSTDTQYF
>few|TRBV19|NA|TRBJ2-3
TGTGCCAGTAGTATATTAGCGCAGGATACGCAGTATTTT
CASSILAQDTQYF
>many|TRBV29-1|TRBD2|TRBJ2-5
TGCAGCGTTCGTCGACTAGCGGGTGCGCAAGAGACCCAGTACTTC
CSVRRLAGAQETQYF
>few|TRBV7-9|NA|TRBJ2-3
TGTGCCAGCAGCTTAGGTGGGCCAATCACAGATACGCAGTATTTT
CASSLGGPITDTQYF
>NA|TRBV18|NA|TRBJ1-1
TGTGCCAGCTCACCACCGTCAGGAGGTATGAACACTGAAGCTTTCTTT
CASSPPSGGMNTEAFF
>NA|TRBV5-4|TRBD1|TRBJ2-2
TGTGCCAGCAGCTTGGTTGGGACAGACACCGGGGAGCTGTTTTTT
CASSLVGTDTGELFF
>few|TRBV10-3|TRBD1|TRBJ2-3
TGTGCCATCAGTGACAGAAGGGACAGCTTCCGGTCCCCAGATACGCAGTATTTT
CAISDRRDSFRSPDTQYF
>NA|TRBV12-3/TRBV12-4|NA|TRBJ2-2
TGTGCCAGCATCAACTACCAAACCGGGGAGCTGTTTTTT
CASINYQTGELFF
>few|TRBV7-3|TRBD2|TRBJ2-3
TGTGCCAGCAGCTTAAAGTCGGGGGGGGTGGATACGCAGTATTTT
CASSLKSGGVDTQYF
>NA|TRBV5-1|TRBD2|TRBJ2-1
TGCGCCAGCAGCTTGGATCTAGCGGGGGTGGGTGAGCAGTTCTTC
CASSLDLAGVGEQFF
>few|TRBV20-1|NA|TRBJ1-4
TGCAGTGCTAGTGGAACAGAGAATCCAGATGAAAAACTGTTTTTT
CSASGTENPDEKLFF
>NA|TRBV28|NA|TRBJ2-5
TGTGCCAGCAGTTTATACAGGGCCCGATCCATAGAGACCCAGTACTTC
CASSLYRARSIETQYF
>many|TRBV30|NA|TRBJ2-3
TGTGCCTGGAGTGGTAGCACAGATACGCAGTATTTT
CAWSGSTDTQYF
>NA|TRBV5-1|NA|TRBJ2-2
TGCGCCAGCAGCCTTCTTCCCAACACCGGGGAGCTGTTTTTT
CASSLLPNTGELFF